A single sample is the source of the 14 T cell receptor beta chains below, sequenced in a study of cytomegalovirus exposure and HLA in healthy donors. Researchers ran the PCR with 60 Vbeta and 13 Jbeta primers. Libraries were prepared by immunoSEQ multiplex PCR; TCRdb keeps only in-frame clonotypes and omits some of them. The sample gives 120,000 or so clones, 15% to 17% of which show up once; under 2.5% is in the top ten. Sequencing was performed on PBMCs. These receptors were taken from a woman younger than 30 in good health and CMV-seronegative.

The V and J genes are TRBV2 and TRBJ2-3; D remains unclear. The V end lost 6 bases, the J end lost 4 bases, and 14 bases lay between the germline ends. CDR1 is SNHLY, CDR2 FYNNEI, per germline. This CDR3 spans 14 amino acids. The CDR3 bases are TGTGCCAGCAGCCTAGGCTATTTTCCAGATACGCAGTATTTT. Residues: CASSLGYFPDTQYF.

In this sample, this clone turned up a few times. The chain employs TRBV6-1 and TRBJ1-5; no clear D gene. The V end lost 7 bases, the J end lost 4 bases, and 11 bases lay between the germline ends. CDR1 and CDR2 from the germline V gene are MNHNS and SASEGT. The CDR3 is 13 amino acids. CDR3 sequence reads: CASIEGRNQPQHF. The CDR3 DNA sequence: TGTGCCAGCATCGAGGGCAGAAATCAGCCCCAGCATTTT.

This clone has only a few counts. The rearrangement joins TRBV6-5 to TRBJ1-1; D may be TRBD1 (6 bases). Germline CDR1 MNHEY, CDR2 SVGAGI. Trimming left V 11 bases short and J 0 bases short, with 19 bases between. The CDR3 contains 15 residues. This CDR3 reads CAPRYGQRVNTEAFF. CDR3 sequence (DNA): TGTGCCCCCAGGTATGGACAGCGAGTGAACACTGAAGCTTTCTTT.

This clone was counted between two and nine times. The chain couples TRBV30 to TRBJ1-2, with a weak D call TRBD1 (5 bases). From germline, CDR1 is GTSNPN and CDR2 SVGIG (reference sequence). The CDR3 has 12 residues. The ends were cut back, 1 base at V and 6 bases at J, with 9 bases in the middle. The CDR3 sequence: CAWSASGNGYTF. CDR3 DNA: TGTGCCTGGAGTGCCTCAGGGAATGGCTACACCTTC.

This clone was detected only a few times. The V and J genes are TRBV28 and TRBJ1-1, with D perhaps matching TRBD1 (6 bases). The CDR3 length is 16 residues. The V end was cut by 5 bases, the J end by 0 bases, with 16 bases between. Germline assignment: CDR1 MDHEN and CDR2 SYDVKM. The CDR3 protein is CASSLRAGVLNTEAFF. The CDR3 DNA follows: TGTGCCAGCAGTCTCCGCGCAGGGGTACTGAACACTGAAGCTTTCTTT.

This chain uses TRBV14 with TRBJ2-3; TRBD2 agrees at 9 bases. The ends lost 2 bases at V and 10 bases at J; junction bases unmatched: 4. This CDR3 comprises 13 residues. In germline, CDR1 is SGHDN, CDR2 FVKESK. The CDR3 DNA reads as TGTGCCAGCAGCCAACCTAGCGGGGCGGCGCAGTATTTT. The encoded protein is CASSQPSGAAQYF.

The chain carries TRBV19 and TRBJ2-5; the match to TRBD1 covers 9 bases. CDR3 length equals 16 residues. Germline CDR1 reads LNHDA; CDR2 reads SQIVND (reference sequence). V lost 3 bases, J lost 2 bases, and 7 bases stayed unmatched. CDR3 residues: CASSMGQGTVQETQYF. Written as DNA, the CDR3 is TGTGCCAGTAGTATGGGACAGGGTACGGTACAAGAGACCCAGTACTTC.

This chain connects TRBV6-1 to TRBJ1-1; 7 positions agree with TRBD1. The junction had 20 bases not matched to a gene; V was cut back by 0 bases and J by 4 bases. The CDR3 loop spans 20 amino acids. Germline V gene lookup returns CDR1 MNHNS and CDR2 SASEGT. The CDR3 DNA follows: TGTGCCAGCAGTGAAGCAGTTATAGGACAGGCCGACCCTTCTAGCACTGAAGCTTTCTTT. Residues: CASSEAVIGQADPSSTEAFF.

This clone turned up a few times. The chain links TRBV6-1 to TRBJ1-5; 7 nucleotides line up with TRBD1. Looked up from germline, CDR1 is MNHNS and CDR2 is SASEGT. This CDR3 has 14 amino acids. J lost 7 bases, V lost 7 bases, and 10 bases had no gene match. Here the CDR3 DNA reads TGTGCCAGCAAGCTCACAGGGGTATCCCAGCCCCAGCATTTT. Protein sequence: CASKLTGVSQPQHF.

This clone was seen many times. The chain is built from TRBV14 and TRBJ2-3, with TRBD1 identical over 9 bases. The CDR3 is made up of 15 amino acids. Trimming cost V 4 bases and J 6 bases; bases outside gene matches: 8. The V gene's germline CDR1 is SGHDN and CDR2 FVKESK. The CDR3 coding sequence is TGTGCCAGCAGCCCCACAGGGGGCGCATCCGATACGCAGTATTTT. It is translated as CASSPTGGASDTQYF. Full variable domain (remainder filled in from reference TRBV14 and TRBJ2-3): EAGVTQFPSHSVIEKGQTVTLRCDPISGHDNLYWYRRVMGKEIKFLLHFVKESKQDESGMPNNRFLAERTGGTYSTLKVQPAELEDSGVYFCASSPTGGASDTQYFGPGTRLTVL.

The J gene is TRBJ2-7, the V gene TRBV7-8, with D possibly being TRBD2 (6 bases). The CDR3 consists of 15 residues. CDR1 is SGHVS, CDR2 FQNEAQ, per germline. Trimming removed 0 bases from V and 4 bases from J, with 13 bases in between. CDR3 coding DNA: TGTGCCAGCAGCTTAGCTAGCGGTCCTACGTACGAGCAGTACTTC. Translated, it gives CASSLASGPTYEQYF.

V is TRBV20-1 and J is TRBJ2-4; TRBD2 matches 7 bases. The CDR3 is 11 residues long. CDR1 and CDR2 (germline): DFQATT, SNEGSKA (reference sequence). Trimming removed 1 base from V and 9 bases from J; junction bases left unmatched: 0. CDR3: CSARGGGIQYF. The CDR3 DNA is TGCAGTGCTAGAGGGGGGGGCATTCAGTACTTC.

This sequence joins TRBV5-6 and TRBJ1-5; D gene ambiguous. The length of the CDR3 is 15 residues. Germline values: CDR1 SGHDT, CDR2 YYEEEE. Trimming took off 1 base at V and 0 bases at J, with 8 bases between the two ends. DNA for the CDR3: TGTGCCAGCAGCTTGTTGCAGAATAGCAATCAGCCCCAGCATTTT. Translation: CASSLLQNSNQPQHF.

The chain carries TRBV25-1 and TRBJ2-5; TRBD2 matches at 10 bases. The V and J ends lost 1 base and 5 bases, in that order; junction bases with no gene match: 10. CDR3 length equals 17 residues. Germline V CDR1 and CDR2: MGHDK, SYGVNS. The CDR3 DNA is TGTGCCAGCAGTGAATCCCTTCCACAGCGGGGGGGGGAGACCCAGTACTTC. Its translation: CASSESLPQRGGETQYF.